This TCR beta chain was profiled in a study of shared clonotypes between healthy human individuals. General study results and limits: Generally, naive subsets (rather than memory subsets) showed larger estimated richness. Rarefaction indicated that sorted-subset sequencing remained incomplete although depth was large. It was the few donors that limited the genetic and exposure-history diversity represented.

TCRdb's copy holds only in-frame clones and misses some; the assay was immunoSEQ multiplex PCR. The table has about 580,000 clones, 95% to 98% seen once. Germline V gene data show CDR1 as SGDLS and CDR2 as YYNGEE. The V segment lost 3 bases and the J segment 3 bases; nucleotides outside the gene matches: 3. The CDR3 spans 13 residues. Comment on this clone: Antigen: not known. Other DNA sequences in this sample translate to the same CDR3.

Naive CD8 cells lacked CD45RO, underwent positive selection for CCR7 and left out terminally differentiated effector memory CD45RA+ cells. The clonotype comes from a man aged 25 to 40 in good health. The chain recombines TRBV9 with TRBJ2-7; 7 bases fit TRBD1. The sample comprised naive CD8+ T cells sorted from blood. The CDR3 sequence: CASSGQGRYEQYF. The CDR3 DNA reads TGTGCCAGCAGCGGACAGGGACGCTACGAGCAGTACTTC.